The rows below give T cell receptor beta chains drawn from one sample of a study of regulatory T cells in long-lasting Graves disease. TCRdb reanalysed the multiplex PCR reads using MiXCR and keeps one entry per CDR3 protein. The sample shows some 410,000 distinct CDR3 sequences, roughly 17% of them seen only once. Another study also made use of these data, one on T cells in Graves' hyperthyroidism and ophthalmopathy.

The sample here was peripheral blood mononuclear cells (PBMCs), taken at new diagnosis, from a patient treated with antithyroid drugs. The receptors here all came from a woman aged 30 to 39 with Graves disease. The CDR3 runs from the conserved cysteine through the conserved F or W. A D gene is named only where the DNA matches it firmly. Where a row states a size, it is once, few, many or the class of an expanded clone; other rows omit it.

D	size	V	J	DNA	CDR3
TRBD2	few	TRBV18	TRBJ2-3	TGTGCCAGCTCACAATCTAGCGGGAGGGACGATACGCAGTATTTT	CASSQSSGRDDTQYF
-	many	TRBV15	TRBJ2-5	TGTGCCACCAGCGGATCTAAACCTTGGTACCAAGAGACCCAGTACTTC	CATSGSKPWYQETQYF
-	many	TRBV12-3/TRBV12-4	TRBJ1-2	TGTGCCAGCAGTTTAGGCAGGGTGGATGGCTACACCTTC	CASSLGRVDGYTF
TRBD2	few	TRBV6-1	TRBJ2-1	TGTGCCAGCAAACAAATCGGGACTAGCGGGAGGAGCTCCTACAATGAGCAGTTCTTC	CASKQIGTSGRSSYNEQFF
-	many	TRBV2	TRBJ2-6	TGTGCCAGAACCCCGTCGGGTGCTGGGGCCAACGTCCTGACTTTC	CARTPSGAGANVLTF
TRBD1	many	TRBV11-2	TRBJ2-5	TGTGCCAGCAGCCCCCGCGGCAGGGGGAGACAAGAGACCCAGTACTTC	CASSPRGRGRQETQYF
-	-	TRBV6-2/TRBV6-3	TRBJ1-2	TGTGCCAGCGACCCGACAGGCGGGCCATATGGCTACACCTTC	CASDPTGGPYGYTF
TRBD1	many	TRBV7-9	TRBJ1-5	TGTGCCAGCAGCTCTACAGGGGGAGGTCAGCCCCAGCATTTT	CASSSTGGGQPQHF
-	-	TRBV5-1	TRBJ1-2	TGCGCCAGCAGAGACAGCACTAACTATGGCTCCACCTTC	CASRDSTNYGSTF
-	many	TRBV7-9	TRBJ2-7	TGTGCCAGCAGCTTAGAGGGGTCCGAGCAGTACTTC	CASSLEGSEQYF
TRBD1	many	TRBV12-3/TRBV12-4	TRBJ2-7	TGTGCCAGCAGTCCAACCCGGGACAGGGGACCGCCCGAGCAGTACTTC	CASSPTRDRGPPEQYF
-	many	TRBV20-1	TRBJ2-7	TGCAGTGCCCCTGGGGGCTCCTACGAGCAGTACTTC	CSAPGGSYEQYF
TRBD1	-	TRBV6-2/TRBV6-3	TRBJ1-4	TGTGCCAGCAGTTATGGACAGGGACCGCATGAAAAACTGTTTTTT	CASSYGQGPHEKLFF
TRBD1	few	TRBV5-1	TRBJ2-3	TGCGCCAGCATCGGGGCAGGGGGCTCCGATACGCAGTATTTT	CASIGAGGSDTQYF
-	few	TRBV10-1	TRBJ1-1	TGCGCCAGCAGTGAGAACAGGGATGGGGACACTGAAGCTTTCTTT	CASSENRDGDTEAFF
-	many	TRBV7-9	TRBJ1-5	TGTGCCAGCAGCTCCCCGGCGGGGGCTCGCAATCAGCCCCAGCATTTT	CASSSPAGARNQPQHF
-	-	TRBV10-3	TRBJ1-2	TGTGCCATCAGTGAAAAGGGGACGGAAACTAACTATGGCTACACCTTC	CAISEKGTETNYGYTF
-	many	TRBV3-1	TRBJ1-2	TGTGCCAGCAGCCAAGATTCGGCAGGGCGCGGCTACACCTTC	CASSQDSAGRGYTF
-	-	TRBV25-1	TRBJ2-3	TGTGCCACCAGTGATTTAGGGCCAAATACGCAGTATTTT	CATSDLGPNTQYF
-	-	TRBV5-1	TRBJ2-2	TGCGCCAGCAGCTCAACAAGTACCGGGGAGCTGTTTTTT	CASSSTSTGELFF
-	many	TRBV28	TRBJ2-5	TGTGCCAGCAGTTTAGGAACCAGCCTACCTGAAGAGACCCAGTACTTC	CASSLGTSLPEETQYF
TRBD1	-	TRBV2	TRBJ1-4	TGTGCCAGCATGAGGGACAGGGGGCATCGGAGTGAAAAACTGTTTTTT	CASMRDRGHRSEKLFF
TRBD1	few	TRBV4-1	TRBJ2-2	TGCGCCAGCAGCCTAGACACAGGGGGATACACCGGGGAGCTGTTTTTT	CASSLDTGGYTGELFF